Reported below is one T cell receptor (beta chain). Antigen: not known. This sample was included in a study of cytomegalovirus exposure and HLA in healthy donors. Study outcomes and limitations: Most TCR beta V segments were productive about 90% or about 30% of the time in an earlier analysis. Analysis performed later found 16,951 TCR beta sequences associated with HLA alleles at 0.05 false discovery rate. A list of 150 to 200 TCR beta chains associated with cytomegalovirus was given.

Primers: 60 Vbeta forward and 13 Jbeta reverse. Sequencing was performed with immunoSEQ multiplex PCR; in TCRdb, only in-frame clones are kept and a portion is missing. The data show around 130,000 clones, around 85% seen once. Per the germline V gene, CDR1 is MGHRA and CDR2 is YSYEKL. This CDR3 is 16 amino acids long. V was pared by 7 bases and J by 0 bases, with 15 bases between. V gene TRBV4-1 combines with J gene TRBJ1-4, with a tentative D call TRBD1 (5 bases). The TCR originated in a boy younger than 18 in good health and CMV-seronegative. Sequences were obtained from PBMCs. The CDR3 reads CASTSPGTPTNEKLFF. CDR3 coding DNA: TGCGCCAGCACCTCACCGGGGACTCCAACTAATGAAAAACTGTTTTTT.